The T cell receptor (beta chain) under discussion was sequenced for a study of shared clonotypes between healthy human individuals. For sorted subsets, approximately 0.2 ug DNA per replicate equaled 30,000 or so T cell genomes. Produced via immunoSEQ multiplex PCR; TCRdb's table is partial and in-frame only. This table has roughly 2,000,000 clones, around 93% appearing once. Naivety among CD8 cells was defined by CD45RO negativity and positive CCR7 selection, thereby excluding terminally differentiated effector memory CD45RA+ cells. The length of the CDR3 is 13 residues. CDR1 MNHEY and CDR2 SVGAGI come from the germline V gene. The V gene lost 8 bases and the J gene lost 6 bases, with 16 bases spanning the gap.

The source material was naive CD8+ T cells from PBMCs. The J gene is TRBJ1-2, the V gene TRBV6-5, with D unclear. The clonotype originates from a man aged 18 to 35 in good health. Some clones in this sample may be carry-over from other donors' samples. CDR3 region: CASDGGGSDGYTF. The CDR3 DNA reads TGTGCCAGCGATGGAGGAGGTTCTGATGGCTACACCTTC.